The sequence of this TCR beta chain was determined in a study of beta chain features in type 1 diabetes. Investigators reverse transcribed all isolated RNA, so they sequenced expressed TCRB transcripts. Some clones are missing from TCRdb's copy, which holds only in-frame ones; the method was immunoSEQ multiplex PCR. There are 350,000 or so clones in the sample; 15% to 20% occur only once, and approximately 0.043% lies in the top ten. Notes on the study in general: Type 1 diabetes patients had moderately but significantly shorter TCRB CDR3s in all four CD4+ subsets.

The CDR3 has 15 amino acids. The V and J ends lost 3 bases and 4 bases respectively, with 14 bases between them. Germline V CDR1 and CDR2: SGHAT, FQNNGV. This clone was seen only a few times. The antigen is not known. The TCR originated in a young woman in good health. Source material: naive CD4+ T cells from blood. This chain uses TRBV11-2 with TRBJ2-3; weak D call: TRBD2 (5 bases). The CDR3 spells CASSFFEGAADTQYF. CDR3 DNA: TGTGCCAGCAGCTTTTTTGAGGGAGCTGCAGATACGCAGTATTTT.